Described below is a single TCR beta chain sequence and its context. Its specificity is unknown. The ends lost 1 base at V and 0 bases at J; junction bases unmatched: 6. The CDR3 runs to 16 residues. Germline V gene data show CDR1 as LGHNA and CDR2 as YNFKEQ. This specimen belongs to a study of T-cell memory formation after mild COVID-19. Overall study: Across donors, TCR clusters were largely donor specific.

Points from the study as a whole: There was a balanced CD4/CD8 profile in clones contracting day 15 to 85, and later expanders leaned CD4+. Pre-infection memory held some responding clones, suggesting pre-existing cross-reactive T cells responded. The SARS-CoV-2 specificity of second-wave clones reaching peak at day 37 remained unverified.

TCRdb re-called the 5' RACE reads with MiXCR, one entry per CDR3 protein. The sample records 350,000 to 500,000 distinct CDR3 sequences, under 25% being singletons. This clonotype was sampled from an adult woman who had mild COVID-19 (a few samples of this study predate the infection). Cell type and time point are not known. Sequencing input: PBMCs or a T cell subset sorted from them (not recorded which). The chain employs TRBV4-2 and TRBJ2-7; TRBD2 agrees at 7 bases. CDR3 residues: CASSQVGGRHSYEQYF. For the CDR3, the DNA is TGTGCCAGCAGCCAAGTAGGCGGGAGACACTCCTACGAGCAGTACTTC.